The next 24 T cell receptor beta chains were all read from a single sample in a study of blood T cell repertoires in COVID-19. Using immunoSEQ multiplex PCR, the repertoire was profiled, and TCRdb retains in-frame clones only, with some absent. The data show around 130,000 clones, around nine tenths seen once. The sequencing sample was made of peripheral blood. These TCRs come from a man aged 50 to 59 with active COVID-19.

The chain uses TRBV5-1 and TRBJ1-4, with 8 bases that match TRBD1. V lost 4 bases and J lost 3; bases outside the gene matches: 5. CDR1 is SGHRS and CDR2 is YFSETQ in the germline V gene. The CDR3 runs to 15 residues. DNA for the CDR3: TGCGCCAGCAGCGGACAGGGAGGGTCTAATGAAAAACTGTTTTTT. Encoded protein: CASSGQGGSNEKLFF.

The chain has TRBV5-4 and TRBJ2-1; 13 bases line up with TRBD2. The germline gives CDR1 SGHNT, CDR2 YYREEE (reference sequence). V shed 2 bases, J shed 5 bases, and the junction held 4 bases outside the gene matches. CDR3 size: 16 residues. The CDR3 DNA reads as TGTGCCAGCAGCTTAGTCGGACTAGCGGGGGACAATGAGCAGTTCTTC. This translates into CASSLVGLAGDNEQFF.

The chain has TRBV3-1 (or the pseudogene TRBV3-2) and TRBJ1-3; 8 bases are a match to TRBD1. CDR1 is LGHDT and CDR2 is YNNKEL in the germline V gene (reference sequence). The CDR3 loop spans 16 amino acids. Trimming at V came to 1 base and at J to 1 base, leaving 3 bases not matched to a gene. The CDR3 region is CASSQGDRGSGNTIYF. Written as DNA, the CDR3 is TGTGCCAGCAGCCAAGGAGACAGGGGATCTGGAAACACCATATATTTT.

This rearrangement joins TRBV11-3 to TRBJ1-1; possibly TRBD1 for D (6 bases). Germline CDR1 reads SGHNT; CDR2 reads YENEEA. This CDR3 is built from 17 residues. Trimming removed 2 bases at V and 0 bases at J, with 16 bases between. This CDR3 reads CASSLLLTDRMNTEAFF. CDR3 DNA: TGTGCCAGCAGCTTATTACTAACGGACAGAATGAACACTGAAGCTTTCTTT.

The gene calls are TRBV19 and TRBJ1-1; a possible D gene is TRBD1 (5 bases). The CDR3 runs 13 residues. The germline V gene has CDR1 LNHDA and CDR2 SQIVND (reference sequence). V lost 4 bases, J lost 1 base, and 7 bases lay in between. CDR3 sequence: CASSTQANTEAFF. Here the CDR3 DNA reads TGTGCCAGTAGTACACAGGCGAACACTGAAGCTTTCTTT.

The CDR3 is CASSSVTGADQPQHF. The DNA for the CDR3 is TGTGCCAGCAGTTCCGTGACAGGGGCCGATCAGCCCCAGCATTTT. The chain is built from TRBV6-5 and TRBJ1-5, with 8 bases fitting TRBD1. The CDR3 contains 15 residues. J lost 5 bases, V lost 4 bases, and 7 bases had no gene match. Germline lookup yields CDR1 MNHEY and CDR2 SVGAGI.

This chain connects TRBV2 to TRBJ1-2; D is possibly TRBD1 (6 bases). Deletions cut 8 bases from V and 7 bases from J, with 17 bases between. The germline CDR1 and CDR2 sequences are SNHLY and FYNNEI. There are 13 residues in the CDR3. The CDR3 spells CASSAAGAGGYTF. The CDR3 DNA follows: TGTGCCAGCTCTGCGGCAGGGGCTGGTGGCTACACCTTC.

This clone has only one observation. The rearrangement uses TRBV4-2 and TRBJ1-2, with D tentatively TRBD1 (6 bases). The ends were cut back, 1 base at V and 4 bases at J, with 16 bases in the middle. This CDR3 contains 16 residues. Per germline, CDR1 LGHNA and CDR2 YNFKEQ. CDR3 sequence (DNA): TGTGCCAGCAGCCAAGTCTCAGGGGATAGAAGCTATGGCTACACCTTC. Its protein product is CASSQVSGDRSYGYTF.

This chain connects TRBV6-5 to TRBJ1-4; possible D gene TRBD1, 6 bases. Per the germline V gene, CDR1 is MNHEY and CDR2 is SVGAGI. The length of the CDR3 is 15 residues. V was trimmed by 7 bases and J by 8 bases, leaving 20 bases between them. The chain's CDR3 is CASTEWSRQGEKLFF. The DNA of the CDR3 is TGTGCCAGCACCGAGTGGTCTAGGCAGGGGGAAAAACTGTTTTTT.

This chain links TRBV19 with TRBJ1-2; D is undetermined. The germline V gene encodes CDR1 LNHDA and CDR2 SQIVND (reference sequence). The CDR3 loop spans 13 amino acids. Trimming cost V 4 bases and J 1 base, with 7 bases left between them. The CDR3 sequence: CASSTYVNYGYTF. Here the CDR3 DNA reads TGTGCCAGTAGTACCTATGTTAACTATGGCTACACCTTC. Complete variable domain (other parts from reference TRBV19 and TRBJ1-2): DGGITQSPKYLFRKEGQNVTLSCEQNLNHDAMYWYRQDPGQGLRLIYYSQIVNDFQKGDIAEGYSVSREKKESFPLTVTSAQKNPTAFYLCASSTYVNYGYTFGSGTRLTVV.

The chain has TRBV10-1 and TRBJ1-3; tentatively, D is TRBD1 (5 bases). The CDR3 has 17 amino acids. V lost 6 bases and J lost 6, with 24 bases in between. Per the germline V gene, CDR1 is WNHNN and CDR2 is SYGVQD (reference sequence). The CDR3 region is CASSEARPGNRANTIYF. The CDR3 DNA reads TGCGCCAGCAGCGAAGCCCGGCCAGGGAATAGGGCAAACACCATATATTTT.

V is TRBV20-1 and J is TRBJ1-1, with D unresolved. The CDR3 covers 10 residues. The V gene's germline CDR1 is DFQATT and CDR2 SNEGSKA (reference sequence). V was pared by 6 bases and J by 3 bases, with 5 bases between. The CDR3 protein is CSAYDTEAFF. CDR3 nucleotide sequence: TGCAGTGCGTATGACACTGAAGCTTTCTTT.

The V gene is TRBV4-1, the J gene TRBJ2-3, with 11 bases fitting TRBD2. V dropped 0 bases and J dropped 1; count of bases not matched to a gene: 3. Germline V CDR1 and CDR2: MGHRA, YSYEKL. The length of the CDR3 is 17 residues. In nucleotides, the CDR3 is TGCGCCAGCAGCCAAGAGGGGACTAGCGGAGGCACAGATACGCAGTATTTT. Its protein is CASSQEGTSGGTDTQYF.

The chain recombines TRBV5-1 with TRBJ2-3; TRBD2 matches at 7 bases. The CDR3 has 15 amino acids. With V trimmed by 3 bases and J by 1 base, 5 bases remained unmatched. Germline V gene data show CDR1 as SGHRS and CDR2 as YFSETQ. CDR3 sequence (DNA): TGCGCCAGCAGCTGGGGGGGAAGGGGCACAGATACGCAGTATTTT. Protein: CASSWGGRGTDTQYF.

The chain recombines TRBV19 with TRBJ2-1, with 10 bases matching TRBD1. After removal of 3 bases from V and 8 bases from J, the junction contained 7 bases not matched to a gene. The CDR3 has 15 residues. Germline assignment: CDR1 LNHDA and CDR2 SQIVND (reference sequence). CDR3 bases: TGTGCCAGTAGTATCCGGGACAGGGGTCGTGATGAGCAGTTCTTC. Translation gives CASSIRDRGRDEQFF.

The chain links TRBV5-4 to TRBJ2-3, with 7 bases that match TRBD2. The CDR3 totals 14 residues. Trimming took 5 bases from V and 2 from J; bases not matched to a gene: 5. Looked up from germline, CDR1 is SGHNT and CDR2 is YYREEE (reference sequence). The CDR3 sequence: CASRLSGDTDTQYF. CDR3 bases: TGTGCCAGCAGGCTCAGCGGGGACACAGATACGCAGTATTTT.

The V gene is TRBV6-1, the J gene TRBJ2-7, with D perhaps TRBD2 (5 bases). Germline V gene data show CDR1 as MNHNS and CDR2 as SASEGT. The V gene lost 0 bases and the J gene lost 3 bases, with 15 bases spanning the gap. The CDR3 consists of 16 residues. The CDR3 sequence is CASSEAYGLEYYEQYV. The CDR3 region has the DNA TGTGCCAGCAGTGAAGCGTATGGACTGGAGTACTACGAGCAGTACGTC.

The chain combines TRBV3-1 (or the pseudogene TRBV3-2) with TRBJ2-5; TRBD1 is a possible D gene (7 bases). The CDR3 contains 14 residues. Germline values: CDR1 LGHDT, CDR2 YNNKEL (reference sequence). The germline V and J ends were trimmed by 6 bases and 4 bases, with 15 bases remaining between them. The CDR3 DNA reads TGTGCCAGCAGTCCAAGGAGGGGGCGAGAGACCCAGTACTTC. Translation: CASSPRRGRETQYF.

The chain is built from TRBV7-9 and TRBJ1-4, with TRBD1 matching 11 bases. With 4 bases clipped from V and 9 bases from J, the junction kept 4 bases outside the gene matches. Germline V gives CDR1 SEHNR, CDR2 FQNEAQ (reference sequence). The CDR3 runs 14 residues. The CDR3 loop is CASSSGQGGQKLFF. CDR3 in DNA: TGTGCCAGCAGCTCGGGACAGGGGGGTCAAAAACTGTTTTTT.

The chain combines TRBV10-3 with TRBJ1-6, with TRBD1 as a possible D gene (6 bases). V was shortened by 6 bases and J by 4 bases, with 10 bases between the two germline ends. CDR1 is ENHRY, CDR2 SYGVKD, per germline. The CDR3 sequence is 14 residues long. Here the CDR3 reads CAISRDKYNSPLHF. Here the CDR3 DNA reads TGTGCCATCAGCCGGGACAAGTATAATTCACCCCTCCACTTT.

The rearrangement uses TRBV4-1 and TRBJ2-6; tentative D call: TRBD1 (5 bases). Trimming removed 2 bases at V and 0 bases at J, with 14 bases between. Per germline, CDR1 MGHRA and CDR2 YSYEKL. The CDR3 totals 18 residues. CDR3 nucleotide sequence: TGCGCCAGCAGCCAACAAATCACAGGTCGCTCTGGGGCCAACGTCCTGACTTTC. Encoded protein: CASSQQITGRSGANVLTF.

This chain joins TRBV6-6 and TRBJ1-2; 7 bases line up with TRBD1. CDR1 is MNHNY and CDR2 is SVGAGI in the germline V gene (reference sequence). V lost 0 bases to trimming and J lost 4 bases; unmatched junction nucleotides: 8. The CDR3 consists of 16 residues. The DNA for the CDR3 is TGTGCCAGCAGTTACTCGATAGGGGGCACGGTCTATGGCTACACCTTC. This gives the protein CASSYSIGGTVYGYTF.

The DNA of the CDR3 is TGTGCCAGCAGTTCTAACAGGGCGGTTGGCTACACCTTC. Translation: CASSSNRAVGYTF. The chain joins TRBV7-9 to TRBJ1-2; D perhaps matches TRBD1 (6 bases). The V end was cut by 6 bases, the J end by 7 bases, with 15 bases between. This CDR3 has 13 residues. Germline-derived CDR1 and CDR2 are SEHNR and FQNEAQ (reference sequence).

The CDR3 DNA sequence: TGTGCCAGCAGCTTAAATCCGGGAGGACCTCAAGAGACCCAGTACTTC. This gives the protein CASSLNPGGPQETQYF. The chain recombines TRBV11-3 with TRBJ2-5; TRBD2 agrees at 7 bases. V shed 2 bases and J 2 bases; nucleotides not matched to a gene: 8. The CDR3 loop spans 16 amino acids. Germline V lookup: CDR1 SGHNT, CDR2 YENEEA.